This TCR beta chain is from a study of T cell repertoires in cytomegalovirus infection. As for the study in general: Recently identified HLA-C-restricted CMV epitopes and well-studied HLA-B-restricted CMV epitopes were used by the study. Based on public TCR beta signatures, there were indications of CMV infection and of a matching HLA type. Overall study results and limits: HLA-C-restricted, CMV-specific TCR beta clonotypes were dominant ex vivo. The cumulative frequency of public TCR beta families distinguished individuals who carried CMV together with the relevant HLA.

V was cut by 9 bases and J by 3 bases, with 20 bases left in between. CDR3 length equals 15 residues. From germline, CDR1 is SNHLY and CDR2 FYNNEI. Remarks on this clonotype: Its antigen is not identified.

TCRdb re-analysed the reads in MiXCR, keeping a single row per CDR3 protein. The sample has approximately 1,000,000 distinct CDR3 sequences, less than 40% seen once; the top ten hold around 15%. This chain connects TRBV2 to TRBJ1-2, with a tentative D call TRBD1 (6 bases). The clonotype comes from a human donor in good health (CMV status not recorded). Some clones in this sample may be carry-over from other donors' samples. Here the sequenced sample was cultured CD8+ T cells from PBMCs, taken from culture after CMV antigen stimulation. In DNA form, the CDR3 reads TGTGCCAGGTCGGTGGGCAGCTCAGGGGACTATGGCTACACCTTC. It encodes CARSVGSSGDYGYTF. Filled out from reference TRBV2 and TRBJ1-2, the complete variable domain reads EPEVTQTPSHQVTQMGQEVILRCVPISNHLYFYWYRQILGQKVEFLVSFYNNEISEKSEIFDDQFSVERPDGSNFTLKIRSTKLEDSAMYFCARSVGSSGDYGYTFGSGTRLTVV.